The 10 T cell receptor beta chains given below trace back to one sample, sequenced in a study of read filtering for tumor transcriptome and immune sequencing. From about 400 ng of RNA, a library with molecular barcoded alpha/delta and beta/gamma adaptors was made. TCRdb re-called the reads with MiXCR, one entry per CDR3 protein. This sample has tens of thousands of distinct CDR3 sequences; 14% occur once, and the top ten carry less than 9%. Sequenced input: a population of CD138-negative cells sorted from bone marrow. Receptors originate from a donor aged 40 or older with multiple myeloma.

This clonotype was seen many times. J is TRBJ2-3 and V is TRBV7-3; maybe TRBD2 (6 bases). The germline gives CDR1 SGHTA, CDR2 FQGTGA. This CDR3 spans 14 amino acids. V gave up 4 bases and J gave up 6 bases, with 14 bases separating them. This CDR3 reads CASSSGLFVDTQYF. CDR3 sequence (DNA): TGTGCCAGCAGCTCGGGACTTTTCGTCGATACGCAGTATTTT. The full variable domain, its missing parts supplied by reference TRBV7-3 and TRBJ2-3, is GAGVSQTPSNKVTEKGKYVELRCDPISGHTALYWYRQSLGQGPEFLIYFQGTGAADDSGLPNDRFFAVRPEGSVSTLKIQRTERGDSAVYLCASSSGLFVDTQYFGPGTRLTVL.

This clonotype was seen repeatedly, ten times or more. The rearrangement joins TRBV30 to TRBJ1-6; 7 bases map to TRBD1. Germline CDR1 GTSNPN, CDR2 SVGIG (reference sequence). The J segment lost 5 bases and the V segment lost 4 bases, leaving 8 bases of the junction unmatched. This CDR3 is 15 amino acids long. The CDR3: CAWTISDRDNSPLHF. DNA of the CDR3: TGTGCCTGGACCATCTCCGACAGGGATAATTCACCCCTCCACTTT. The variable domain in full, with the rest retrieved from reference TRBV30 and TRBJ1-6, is SQTIHQWPATLVQPVGSPLSLECTVEGTSNPNLYWYRQAAGRGLQLLFYSVGIGQISSEVPQNLSASRPQDRQFILSSKKLLLSDSGFYLCAWTISDRDNSPLHFGNGTRLTVT.

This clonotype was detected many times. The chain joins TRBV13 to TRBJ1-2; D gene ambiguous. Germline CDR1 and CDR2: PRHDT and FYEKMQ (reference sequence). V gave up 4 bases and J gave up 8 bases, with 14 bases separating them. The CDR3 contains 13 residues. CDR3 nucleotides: TGTGCCAGCAGCTCACCAGTCGAGACAGGCTACACCTTC. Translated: CASSSPVETGYTF.

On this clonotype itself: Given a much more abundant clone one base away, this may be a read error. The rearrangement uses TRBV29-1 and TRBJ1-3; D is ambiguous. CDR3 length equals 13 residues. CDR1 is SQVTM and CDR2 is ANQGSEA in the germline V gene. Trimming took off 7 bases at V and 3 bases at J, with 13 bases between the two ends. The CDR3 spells CSAHKGGGNTIYF. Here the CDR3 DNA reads TGCAGCGCTCACAAGGGTGGTGGAAACACCATATATTTT.

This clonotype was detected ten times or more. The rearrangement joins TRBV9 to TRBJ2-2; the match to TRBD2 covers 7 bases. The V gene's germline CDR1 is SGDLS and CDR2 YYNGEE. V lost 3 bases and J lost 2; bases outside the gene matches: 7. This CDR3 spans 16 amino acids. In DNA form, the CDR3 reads TGTGCCAGCAGCGCGCCCGGGACTATAAACACCGGGGAGCTGTTTTTT. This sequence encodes CASSAPGTINTGELFF.

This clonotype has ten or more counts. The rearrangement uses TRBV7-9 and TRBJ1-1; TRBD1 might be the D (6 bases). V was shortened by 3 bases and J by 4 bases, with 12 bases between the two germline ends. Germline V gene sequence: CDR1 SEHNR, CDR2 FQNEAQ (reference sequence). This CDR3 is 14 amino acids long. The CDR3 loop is CASSFDGGGTEAFF. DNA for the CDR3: TGTGCCAGCAGCTTTGATGGAGGGGGCACTGAAGCTTTCTTT.

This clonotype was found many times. The CDR3 bases are TGCAGTGCTAGAGAAGGGGGATATGAAGCTTTCTTT. It encodes CSAREGGYEAFF. The chain combines TRBV20-1 with TRBJ1-1; TRBD1 might be the D (6 bases). This CDR3 comprises 12 residues. Trimming stripped 0 bases from V and 7 bases from J, with 9 bases between. The V gene's germline CDR1 is DFQATT and CDR2 SNEGSKA (reference sequence).

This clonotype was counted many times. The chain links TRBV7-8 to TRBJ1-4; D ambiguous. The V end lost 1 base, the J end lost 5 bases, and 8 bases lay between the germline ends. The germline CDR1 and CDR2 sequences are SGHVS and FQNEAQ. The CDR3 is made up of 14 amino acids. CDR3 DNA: TGTGCCAGCAGCTTAGGGGCCAGAAATGAAAAACTGTTTTTT. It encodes CASSLGARNEKLFF. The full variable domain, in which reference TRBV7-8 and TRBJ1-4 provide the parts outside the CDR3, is GAGVSQSPRYKVAKRGQDVALRCDPISGHVSLFWYQQALGQGPEFLTYFQNEAQLDKSGLPSDRFFAERPEGSVSTLKIQRTQQEDSAVYLCASSLGARNEKLFFGSGTQLSVL.

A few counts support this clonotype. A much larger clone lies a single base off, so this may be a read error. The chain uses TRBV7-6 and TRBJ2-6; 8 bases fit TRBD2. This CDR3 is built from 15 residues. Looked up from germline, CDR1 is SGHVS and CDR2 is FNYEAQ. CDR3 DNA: TGTGCCAGCAGCTTTATACGAGCGGGGGCCAGCGTCCTGACTTTC. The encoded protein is CASSFIRAGASVLTF.

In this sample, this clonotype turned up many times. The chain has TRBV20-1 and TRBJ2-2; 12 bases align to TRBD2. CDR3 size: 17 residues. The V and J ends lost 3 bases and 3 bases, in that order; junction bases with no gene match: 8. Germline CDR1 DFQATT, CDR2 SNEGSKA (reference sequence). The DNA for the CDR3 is TGCAGTGCTAGTGCTCTAGCGGGAGGGCCGGACACCGGGGAGCTGTTTTTT. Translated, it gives CSASALAGGPDTGELFF.